These 7 T cell receptor beta chains were all obtained from the same sample, sequenced in a study of cytomegalovirus exposure and HLA in healthy donors. The PCR employed 60 Vbeta primers together with 13 Jbeta primers. Clones were sequenced by immunoSEQ multiplex PCR, and TCRdb holds only the in-frame ones, with some missing. This sample has about 150,000 clones, with 65% to 80% found just once. Source material: PBMCs. These receptors were collected from a man aged 35-49 years in good health and CMV-seropositive.

This rearrangement joins TRBV29-1 to TRBJ1-1; unclear D gene. Germline values: CDR1 SQVTM, CDR2 ANQGSEA. The CDR3 runs to 11 residues. V was cut by 5 bases and J by 0 bases, with 4 bases left in between. The CDR3 DNA reads TGCAGCGTTTCCTTGAACACTGAAGCTTTCTTT. Its protein product is CSVSLNTEAFF.

The rearrangement links TRBV6-1 to TRBJ1-5, with 7 bases that match TRBD1. V lost 2 bases to trimming and J lost 0 bases; unmatched junction nucleotides: 10. CDR3 length equals 18 residues. Germline CDR1 MNHNS, CDR2 SASEGT. As DNA, the CDR3 is TGTGCCAGCAGTGAAAAACCTACCGGGACAGATAGCAATCAGCCCCAGCATTTT. Translation gives CASSEKPTGTDSNQPQHF.

The V gene is TRBV7-3, the J gene TRBJ1-1; D is perhaps TRBD1 (6 bases). The CDR3 length is 14 residues. V lost 0 bases and J lost 3, with 8 bases in between. Germline V CDR1 and CDR2: SGHTA, FQGTGA. The chain's CDR3 is CASSLTPGDTEAFF. Here the CDR3 DNA reads TGTGCCAGCAGCTTAACTCCAGGGGACACTGAAGCTTTCTTT.

The J gene is TRBJ2-4, the V gene TRBV10-3; D perhaps matches TRBD2 (5 bases). The germline V and J ends were trimmed by 10 bases and 9 bases, with 13 bases remaining between them. The germline gives CDR1 ENHRY, CDR2 SYGVKD. The CDR3 loop spans 11 amino acids. CDR3 coding DNA: TGTGCCACTTATGAGGGTCGCATTCAGTACTTC. Translation gives CATYEGRIQYF.

The chain joins TRBV6-6 to TRBJ1-2, with TRBD1 identical over 7 bases. Germline V lookup: CDR1 MNHNY, CDR2 SVGAGI (reference sequence). The trim removed 7 bases at V and 8 bases at J, leaving 7 bases unmatched. CDR3 length: 12 amino acids. This chain's CDR3 is CASTNPGGGYTF. CDR3 in DNA: TGTGCCAGCACCAACCCAGGGGGAGGCTACACCTTC.

The V call is TRBV4-1, the J call TRBJ1-1, with D possibly being TRBD1 (6 bases). The germline V and J ends were trimmed by 3 bases and 1 base, with 12 bases remaining between them. Germline V CDR1 and CDR2: MGHRA, YSYEKL. There are 15 residues in the CDR3. The CDR3 protein is CASSQGRGKNTEAFF. CDR3 DNA sequence: TGCGCCAGCAGCCAGGGGAGGGGGAAGAACACTGAAGCTTTCTTT.

The rearrangement links TRBV7-8 to TRBJ2-7, with TRBD2 matching 10 bases. The CDR3 is made up of 16 amino acids. V lost 5 bases, J lost 4 bases, and 11 bases stayed unmatched. The germline V gene encodes CDR1 SGHVS and CDR2 FQNEAQ. The CDR3 spells CASSRTSGSLYYEQYF. The CDR3 nucleotides are TGTGCCAGCAGCAGGACTAGCGGCTCATTGTATTACGAGCAGTACTTC.